In this sample, the clone carrying this T cell receptor beta chain turned up a few times. What it binds is unknown. MiXCR was run by TCRdb on the reads, yielding one entry per CDR3 protein. The sample consists of some 4,000 distinct CDR3 sequences, roughly 16% of them appearing once. Trimming took 4 bases from V and 7 from J; bases not matched to a gene: 5. From germline, CDR1 is GTSNPN and CDR2 SVGIG (reference sequence). The CDR3 contains 12 residues. The sample is drawn from a study of liver allograft versus peripheral blood T cells. About the research overall: Comparisons were made between T cell receptor repertoires found in transplanted livers and those circulating in recipients' peripheral blood.

Study outcomes and limitations: Peripheral blood T cell receptor repertoires reportedly differed from those found within liver allografts.

This TCR derives from a human patient who had a liver transplant. The graft donor may account for some of the T cells. The chain carries TRBV30 and TRBJ1-2; 8 nucleotides line up with TRBD1. The CDR3 bases are TGTGCCTGGATCACAGGGGGAAGTGGCTACACCTTC. As protein: CAWITGGSGYTF.